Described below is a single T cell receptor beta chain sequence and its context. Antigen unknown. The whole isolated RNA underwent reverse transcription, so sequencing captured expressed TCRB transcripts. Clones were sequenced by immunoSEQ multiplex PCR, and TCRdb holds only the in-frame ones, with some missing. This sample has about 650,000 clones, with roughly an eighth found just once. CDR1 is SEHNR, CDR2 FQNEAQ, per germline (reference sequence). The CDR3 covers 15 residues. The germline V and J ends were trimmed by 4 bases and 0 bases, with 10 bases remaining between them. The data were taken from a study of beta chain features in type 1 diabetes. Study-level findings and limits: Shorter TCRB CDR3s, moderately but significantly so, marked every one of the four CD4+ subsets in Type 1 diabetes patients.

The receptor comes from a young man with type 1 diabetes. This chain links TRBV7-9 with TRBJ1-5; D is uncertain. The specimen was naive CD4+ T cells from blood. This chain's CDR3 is CASSSGVYSNQPQHF. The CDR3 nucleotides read TGTGCCAGCAGCTCCGGGGTTTATAGCAATCAGCCCCAGCATTTT.